This T cell receptor beta chain was observed in a study of blood T cells in healthy people across ages. Primers used in a second PCR of roughly 6 to 12 cycles were a sample-barcoded 5' primer and a J-beta primer mix. Using its own MiXCR run on the 5' RACE reads, TCRdb lists one record per CDR3 protein. The sample consists of some 890,000 distinct CDR3 sequences, roughly 28% of them appearing once. Details on this clonotype: A read error is possible here, since a much larger clone lies one base away.

V lost 1 base and J 6 bases, leaving 9 bases between the germline ends. The CDR3 contains 13 residues. The germline V gene encodes CDR1 LGHNA and CDR2 YSLEER. Sample donors were healthy Caucasian individuals that came from Russia, aged 6 to 90. Samples each had at least 5.5 micrograms of total RNA extracted. Another study also made use of these data, one on T cells of mothers and their children. From that report: Related mother-child pairs shared marginally more repertoire than unrelated pairs, though not significantly.

J is TRBJ1-1 and V is TRBV4-3; D may be TRBD1 (5 bases). The sequenced sample consisted of blood. The TCR comes from a woman aged 35 to 49 in good health. The CDR3 reads CASSQGGDAEAFF. In DNA form, the CDR3 reads TGCGCCAGCAGCCAAGGGGGGGACGCTGAAGCTTTCTTT.